This T cell receptor beta chain was sequenced for a study of liver allograft versus peripheral blood T cells. Overall study context: Within transplanted livers, the T cell receptor repertoires were examined and compared against the repertoires present in the peripheral blood of liver transplant recipients. Study conclusions and caveats: Liver allograft T cell receptor repertoires were reported to differ from peripheral blood repertoires.

By share, this clonotype ranks as medium-sized. Antigen specificity is unknown. TCRdb re-analysed the reads in MiXCR, keeping a single row per CDR3 protein. Of 5,000 to 6,500 distinct CDR3 sequences in the sample, approximately 15% were seen once. The TCR was taken from a human patient who had a liver transplant. T cells may partly derive from the graft donor.

The CDR3 DNA reads as TGTGCCAGCAGCGCCATTACACGGGAGACTGAAGCTTTCTTT. Protein product: CASSAITRETEAFF. The genes are TRBV9 and TRBJ1-1; the D is unclear. Germline CDR1 and CDR2: SGDLS and YYNGEE. This CDR3 is 14 amino acids long. Trimming pared 3 bases from V and 5 bases from J, leaving 14 bases between.